The 18 T cell receptor beta chains listed next were all sequenced from one sample in a study of spatial heterogeneity in lung cancer. TCRdb called the 5' RACE reads again in MiXCR, with one record for every CDR3 protein. Among over 3,500 distinct CDR3 sequences listed, 25% to 30% were seen once. The time point denotes: sample taken at primary tumor resection. Unsorted whole RNA of tumor, nontumor lung or frozen PBMC was sequenced. The starting material was normal lung tissue next to the tumor, obtained at surgery. These receptors were obtained from a male donor with early-stage non-small cell lung cancer.

This clonotype is medium-sized. The chain carries TRBV7-9 and TRBJ1-4; tentatively, D is TRBD1 (5 bases). The CDR3 contains 15 residues. CDR1 is SEHNR and CDR2 is FQNEAQ in the germline V gene (reference sequence). Trimming removed 2 bases at V and 3 bases at J, with 10 bases between. DNA of the CDR3: TGTGCCAGCAGCTTATTAGGGACGGCTAATGAAAAACTGTTTTTT. Protein product: CASSLLGTANEKLFF.

This clonotype was observed once. This chain links TRBV5-1 with TRBJ1-2; 8 nucleotides align to TRBD1. CDR3 size: 15 residues. Germline V gives CDR1 SGHRS, CDR2 YFSETQ. J lost 4 bases, V lost 0 bases, and 5 bases had no gene match. CDR3: CASSLGQGFVYGYTF. In DNA form, the CDR3 reads TGCGCCAGCAGCTTGGGACAGGGGTTTGTCTATGGCTACACCTTC.

This clonotype is judged medium-sized (0.01 to 0.1%). The J gene is TRBJ2-3, the V gene TRBV3-1; possibly TRBD2 for D (6 bases). The length of the CDR3 is 15 residues. Trimming removed 4 bases from V and 0 bases from J, with 11 bases in between. Germline values: CDR1 LGHDT, CDR2 YNNKEL (reference sequence). DNA of the CDR3: TGTGCCAGCAGCCTGGGACTCCCAAGCACAGATACGCAGTATTTT. Its protein product is CASSLGLPSTDTQYF.

The J gene is TRBJ1-4, the V gene TRBV28, with no clear D. The V gene's germline CDR1 is MDHEN and CDR2 SYDVKM. Trimming took 5 bases from V and 0 from J, leaving 10 bases between them. The CDR3 length is 15 residues. The CDR3 nucleotides read TGTGCCAGCAGTACCCTGGATGCAACTAATGAAAAACTGTTTTTT. It translates to CASSTLDATNEKLFF.

This clonotype is medium-sized within its sample. The V call is TRBV7-2, the J call TRBJ2-7; D is undetermined. Germline V lookup: CDR1 SGHTA, CDR2 FQGNSA. CDR3 length equals 16 residues. The V and J ends lost 0 bases and 3 bases respectively, with 15 bases between them. The CDR3, as DNA: TGTGCCAGCAGCTTAGCGGGTCGGCCTGATCGCTACGAGCAGTACTTC. It is translated as CASSLAGRPDRYEQYF.

For this clonotype: At one boundary the junction diverges from the germline segment, which might be a read error. The chain carries TRBV28 and TRBJ2-4, with a tentative D call TRBD1 (6 bases). Per germline, CDR1 MDHEN and CDR2 SYDVKM. This CDR3 contains 14 residues. The CDR3 nucleotides read TGTTCCAGCAGTTTATCCACAGGGACAAACATTCAGTACTTC. As protein: CSSSLSTGTNIQYF.

This clonotype was found a few times. CDR3 in amino acids: CASSPVLSNEQFF. CDR3 nucleotide sequence: TGTGCCAGCAGCCCGGTCCTCAGCAATGAGCAGTTCTTC. The rearrangement links TRBV4-2 to TRBJ2-1; no definite D call. This CDR3 comprises 13 residues. Germline V CDR1 and CDR2: LGHNA, YNFKEQ. Trimming shortened V by 4 bases and J by 6 bases, and 10 bases separated the two germline ends.

This clonotype is medium-sized within its sample. V and J are TRBV10-1 and TRBJ2-5; the D is unclear. Trimming took 0 bases from V and 1 from J, leaving 6 bases between them. The CDR3 covers 14 residues. From germline, CDR1 is WNHNN and CDR2 SYGVQD (reference sequence). The CDR3 reads CASSESTFQETQYF. The CDR3 DNA reads as TGCGCCAGCAGTGAGTCGACCTTCCAAGAGACCCAGTACTTC.

In this sample, this clonotype turned up a few times. The chain carries TRBV28 and TRBJ1-1; D call uncertain. This CDR3 spans 13 amino acids. In germline, CDR1 is MDHEN, CDR2 SYDVKM. The CDR3 coding sequence is TGTGTCCTAAATCGGTCGGGGAACACTGAAGCTTTCTTT. It is translated as CVLNRSGNTEAFF.

In this sample, this clonotype is medium-sized. This chain links TRBV10-3 with TRBJ1-5, with D possibly matching TRBD1 (6 bases). There are 14 residues in the CDR3. Germline values: CDR1 ENHRY, CDR2 SYGVKD. Trimming cost V 0 bases and J 7 bases, with 10 bases left between them. For the CDR3, the DNA is TGTGCCATCAGTGAGTCGACAGGAAGCCAGCCCCAGCATTTT. Encoded protein: CAISESTGSQPQHF.

The gene calls are TRBV12-3 or TRBV12-4 and TRBJ1-6; 10 bases match TRBD1. With 3 bases clipped from V and 11 bases from J, the junction kept 7 bases outside the gene matches. CDR3 size: 15 residues. The CDR3 coding sequence is TGTGCCAGCAGTTTCTCCGGGACAGGGGTGGCACCCCTCCACTTT. Its translation: CASSFSGTGVAPLHF.

This clonotype has a single count. The gene calls are TRBV12-3 or TRBV12-4 and TRBJ1-3; unclear D gene. V was clipped by 2 bases and J by 5 bases, with 4 bases between them. The CDR3 runs to 12 residues. The DNA of the CDR3 is TGTGCCAGCAGTTTATCTCGAAACACCATATATTTT. Amino acids: CASSLSRNTIYF.

By share of the sample, this clonotype is medium-sized. The chain uses TRBV14 and TRBJ1-1; possible D gene TRBD1, 6 bases. The germline CDR1 and CDR2 sequences are SGHDN and FVKESK. Trimming took off 5 bases at V and 1 base at J, with 17 bases between the two ends. The CDR3 is made up of 16 amino acids. CDR3 amino acids: CASSSRGGFGNTEAFF. The CDR3 coding sequence is TGTGCCAGCAGCAGCCGTGGGGGCTTTGGGAACACTGAAGCTTTCTTT.

This clonotype was seen more than once but under ten times. Written as DNA, the CDR3 is TGCAGTGCTACCCCTCAGGGGGCTGACTATAATTCACCCCTCCACTTT. Protein: CSATPQGADYNSPLHF. The chain recombines TRBV20-1 with TRBJ1-6; 8 bases line up with TRBD1. The CDR3 sequence is 16 residues long. Germline V gene sequence: CDR1 DFQATT, CDR2 SNEGSKA (reference sequence). The V gene end was trimmed by 4 bases and the J gene end by 3 bases; junction bases not matched to a gene: 8.

By share of the sample, this clonotype is medium-sized. This CDR3 reads CASSLRDSRYNEQFF. The CDR3 nucleotides read TGTGCCAGCAGCCTCCGGGACTCCCGATACAATGAGCAGTTCTTC. The gene calls are TRBV11-3 and TRBJ2-1; TRBD2 might be the D (6 bases). The CDR3 consists of 15 residues. Germline values: CDR1 SGHNT, CDR2 YENEEA. The V end lost 5 bases, the J end lost 4 bases, and 15 bases lay between the germline ends. The full variable domain, completed using reference TRBV11-3 and TRBJ2-1, is EAGVVQSPRYKIIEKKQPVAFWCNPISGHNTLYWYLQNLGQGPELLIRYENEEAVDDSQLPKDRFSAERLKGVDSTLKIQPAELGDSAVYLCASSLRDSRYNEQFFGPGTRLTVL.

This clonotype was counted many times. This chain uses TRBV7-9 with TRBJ2-3; 13 nucleotides align to TRBD2. Trimming at V came to 11 bases and at J to 4 bases, leaving 9 bases not matched to a gene. Germline CDR1 and CDR2: SEHNR and FQNEAQ (reference sequence). CDR3 size: 15 residues. The CDR3 bases are TGTGCCTGTCTTTCGGGACTAGCGGGACCAGATACGCAGTATTTT. Protein: CACLSGLAGPDTQYF.

This rearrangement joins TRBV29-1 to TRBJ2-7, with D possibly matching TRBD2 (5 bases). The germline gives CDR1 SQVTM, CDR2 ANQGSEA. There are 11 residues in the CDR3. The V and J ends lost 6 bases and 5 bases respectively, with 11 bases between them. For the CDR3, the DNA is TGCAGCGTCTGGGGAGACGACGAGCAGTACTTC. As protein: CSVWGDDEQYF.

In this sample, this clonotype is medium-sized. The CDR3 region has the DNA TGTGCCAGCAGTCTCCAGGGCGTGGGCACTGAAGCTTTCTTT. Amino acids: CASSLQGVGTEAFF. The V and J genes are TRBV7-9 and TRBJ1-1, with D tentatively TRBD1 (5 bases). From germline, CDR1 is SEHNR and CDR2 FQNEAQ (reference sequence). Trimming took off 6 bases at V and 4 bases at J, with 15 bases between the two ends. The CDR3 totals 14 residues.